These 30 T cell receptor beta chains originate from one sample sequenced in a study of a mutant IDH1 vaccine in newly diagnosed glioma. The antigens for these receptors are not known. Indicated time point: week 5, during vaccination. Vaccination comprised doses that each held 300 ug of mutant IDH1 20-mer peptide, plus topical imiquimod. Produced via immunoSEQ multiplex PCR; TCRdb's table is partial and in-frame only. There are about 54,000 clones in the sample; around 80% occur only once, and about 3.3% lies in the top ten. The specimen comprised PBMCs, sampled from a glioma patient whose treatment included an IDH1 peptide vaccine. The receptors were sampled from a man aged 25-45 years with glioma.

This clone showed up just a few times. This CDR3 is CASSLGAGNQPQHF. The CDR3 DNA reads as TGTGCCAGCAGCTTAGGTGCAGGAAATCAGCCCCAGCATTTT. The gene calls are TRBV7-6 and TRBJ1-5; unclear D gene. Germline values: CDR1 SGHVS, CDR2 FNYEAQ. The CDR3 covers 14 residues. Trimming left V 1 base short and J 4 bases short, with 8 bases between.

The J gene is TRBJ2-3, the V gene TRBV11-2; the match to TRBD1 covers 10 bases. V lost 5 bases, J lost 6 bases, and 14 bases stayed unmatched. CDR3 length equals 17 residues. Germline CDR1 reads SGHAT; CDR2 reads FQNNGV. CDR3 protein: CASSPTYDRGLKDTQYF. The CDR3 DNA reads TGTGCCAGCAGCCCCACTTACGACAGGGGGCTAAAGGATACGCAGTATTTT.

DNA of the CDR3: TGTGCCAGCAGGCGCTTAGCTTCGACGGGCGAGCAGTACTTC. Encoded protein: CASRRLASTGEQYF. V gene TRBV2 combines with J gene TRBJ2-7, with D unclear. Germline V gene lookup returns CDR1 SNHLY and CDR2 FYNNEI. With 6 bases removed from V and 6 bases from J, the gap between germline ends came to 18 bases. CDR3 length equals 14 residues. Drawing the rest from reference TRBV2 and TRBJ2-7, the complete variable domain is EPEVTQTPSHQVTQMGQEVILRCVPISNHLYFYWYRQILGQKVEFLVSFYNNEISEKSEIFDDQFSVERPDGSNFTLKIRSTKLEDSAMYFCASRRLASTGEQYFGPGTRLTVT.

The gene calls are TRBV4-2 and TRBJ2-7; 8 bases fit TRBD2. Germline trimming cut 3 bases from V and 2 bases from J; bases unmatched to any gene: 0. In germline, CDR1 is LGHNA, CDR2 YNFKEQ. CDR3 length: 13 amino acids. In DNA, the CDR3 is TGTGCCAGCAGCCAGCGGGGGGCCTACGAGCAGTACTTC. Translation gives CASSQRGAYEQYF.

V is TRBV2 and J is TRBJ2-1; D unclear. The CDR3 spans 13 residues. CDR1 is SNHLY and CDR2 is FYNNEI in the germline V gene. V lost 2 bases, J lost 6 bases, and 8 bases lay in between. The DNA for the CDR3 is TGTGCCAGCAGTGAACAGAAATTCAATGAGCAGTTCTTC. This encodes CASSEQKFNEQFF.

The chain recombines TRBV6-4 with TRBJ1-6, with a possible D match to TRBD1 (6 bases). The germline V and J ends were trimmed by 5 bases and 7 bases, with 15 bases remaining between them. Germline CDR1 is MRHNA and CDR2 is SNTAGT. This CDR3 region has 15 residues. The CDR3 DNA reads TGTGCCAGCAGTTTGGGAGAGGGGGTCAATTCACCCCTCCACTTT. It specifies CASSLGEGVNSPLHF.

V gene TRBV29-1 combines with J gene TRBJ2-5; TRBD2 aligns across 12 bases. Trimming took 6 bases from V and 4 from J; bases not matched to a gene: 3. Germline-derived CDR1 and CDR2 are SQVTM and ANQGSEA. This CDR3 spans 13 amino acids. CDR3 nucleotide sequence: TGCAGCGTGAAGACTAGCGGGGGAGAGACCCAGTACTTC. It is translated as CSVKTSGGETQYF.

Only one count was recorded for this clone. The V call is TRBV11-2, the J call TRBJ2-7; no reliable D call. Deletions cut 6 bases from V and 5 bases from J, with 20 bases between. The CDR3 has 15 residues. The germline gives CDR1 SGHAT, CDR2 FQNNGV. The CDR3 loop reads CASRPDALLIDEQYF. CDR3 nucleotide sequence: TGTGCCAGCAGACCGGACGCTCTGTTGATTGACGAGCAGTACTTC. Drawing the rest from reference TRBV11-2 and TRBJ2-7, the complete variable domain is EAGVAQSPRYKIIEKRQSVAFWCNPISGHATLYWYQQILGQGPKLLIQFQNNGVVDDSQLPKDRFSAERLKGVDSTLKIQPAKLEDSAVYLCASRPDALLIDEQYFGPGTRLTVT.

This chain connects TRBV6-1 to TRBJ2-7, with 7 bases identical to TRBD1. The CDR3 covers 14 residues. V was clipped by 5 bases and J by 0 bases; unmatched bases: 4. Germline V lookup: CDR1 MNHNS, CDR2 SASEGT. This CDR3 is CASSPDRSSYEQYF. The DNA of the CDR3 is TGTGCCAGCAGTCCGGACAGGAGCTCCTACGAGCAGTACTTC.

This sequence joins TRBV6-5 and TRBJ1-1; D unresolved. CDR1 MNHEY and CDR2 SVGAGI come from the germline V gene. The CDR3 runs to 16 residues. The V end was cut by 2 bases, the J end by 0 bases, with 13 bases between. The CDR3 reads CASSYAVVRMNTEAFF. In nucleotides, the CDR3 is TGTGCCAGCAGTTACGCTGTCGTAAGAATGAACACTGAAGCTTTCTTT.

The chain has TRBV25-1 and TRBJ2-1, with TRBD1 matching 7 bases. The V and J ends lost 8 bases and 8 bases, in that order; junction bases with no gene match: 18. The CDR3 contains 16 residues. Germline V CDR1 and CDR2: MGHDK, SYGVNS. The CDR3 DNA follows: TGTGCCAGCGGAAACCCCAGACAGGGTGTTTTCGATGAGCAGTTCTTC. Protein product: CASGNPRQGVFDEQFF. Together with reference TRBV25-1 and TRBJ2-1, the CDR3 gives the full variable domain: EADIYQTPRYLVIGTGKKITLECSQTMGHDKMYWYQQDPGMELHLIHYSYGVNSTEKGDLSSESTVSRIRTEHFPLTLESARPSHTSQYLCASGNPRQGVFDEQFFGPGTRLTVL.

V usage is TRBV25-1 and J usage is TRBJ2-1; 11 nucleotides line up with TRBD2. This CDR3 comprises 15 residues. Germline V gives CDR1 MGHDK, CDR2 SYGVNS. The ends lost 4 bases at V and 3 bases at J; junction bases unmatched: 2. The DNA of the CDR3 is TGTGCCAGCAGTGTTAGCGGGGGGGGCTACAATGAGCAGTTCTTC. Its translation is CASSVSGGGYNEQFF.

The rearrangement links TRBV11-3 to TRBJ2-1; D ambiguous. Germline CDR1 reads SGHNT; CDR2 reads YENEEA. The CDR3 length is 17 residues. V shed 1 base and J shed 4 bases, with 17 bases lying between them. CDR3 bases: TGTGCCAGCAGCTTAGGGCCCCAAACCTCCCCATACAATGAGCAGTTCTTC. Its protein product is CASSLGPQTSPYNEQFF. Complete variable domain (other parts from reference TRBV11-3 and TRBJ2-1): EAGVVQSPRYKIIEKKQPVAFWCNPISGHNTLYWYLQNLGQGPELLIRYENEEAVDDSQLPKDRFSAERLKGVDSTLKIQPAELGDSAVYLCASSLGPQTSPYNEQFFGPGTRLTVL.

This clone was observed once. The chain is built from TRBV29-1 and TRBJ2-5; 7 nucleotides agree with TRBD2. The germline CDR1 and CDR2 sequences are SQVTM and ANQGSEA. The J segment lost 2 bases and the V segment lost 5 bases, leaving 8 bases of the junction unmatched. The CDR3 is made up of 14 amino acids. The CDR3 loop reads CSVPPGGPQETQYF. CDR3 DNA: TGCAGCGTTCCCCCGGGGGGTCCTCAAGAGACCCAGTACTTC.

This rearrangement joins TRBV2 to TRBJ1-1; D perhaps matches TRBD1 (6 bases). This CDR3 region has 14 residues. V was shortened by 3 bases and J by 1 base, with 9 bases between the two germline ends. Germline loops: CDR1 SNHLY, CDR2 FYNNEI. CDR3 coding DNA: TGTGCCAGCAGTGAGGGGGCCACGAACACTGAAGCTTTCTTT. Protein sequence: CASSEGATNTEAFF.

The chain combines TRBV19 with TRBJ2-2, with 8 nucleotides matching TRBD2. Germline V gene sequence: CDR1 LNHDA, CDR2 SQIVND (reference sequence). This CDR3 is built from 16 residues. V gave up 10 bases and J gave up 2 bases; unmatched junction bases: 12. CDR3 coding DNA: TGTGCCACCCGTCGTCGGGGGGGCCTAAACACCGGGGAGCTGTTTTTT. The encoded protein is CATRRRGGLNTGELFF.

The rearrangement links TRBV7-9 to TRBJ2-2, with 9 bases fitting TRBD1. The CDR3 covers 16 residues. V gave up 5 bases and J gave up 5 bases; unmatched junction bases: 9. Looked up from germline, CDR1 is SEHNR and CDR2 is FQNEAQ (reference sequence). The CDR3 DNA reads TGTGCCAGCAGCACCCAGGACAGGGGTATTACCGGGGAGCTGTTTTTT. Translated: CASSTQDRGITGELFF.

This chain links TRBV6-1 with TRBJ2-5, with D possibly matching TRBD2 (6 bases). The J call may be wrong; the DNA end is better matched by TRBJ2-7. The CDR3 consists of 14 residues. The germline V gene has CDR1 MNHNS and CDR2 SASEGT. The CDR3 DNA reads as TGTGCCAGCAGGGAGGGGAACAGATTCTACGAGCAGTACTTC. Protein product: CASREGNRFYEQYF.

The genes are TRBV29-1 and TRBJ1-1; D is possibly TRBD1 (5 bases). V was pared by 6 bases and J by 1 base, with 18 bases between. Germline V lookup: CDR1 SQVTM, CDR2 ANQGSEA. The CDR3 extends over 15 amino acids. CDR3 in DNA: TGCAGCGTACAACCCAGGGTAAAGGGGAACACTGAAGCTTTCTTT. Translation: CSVQPRVKGNTEAFF.

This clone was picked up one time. The CDR3 bases are TGTGCCAGCAGCCAAGACAGGATCCCTAACTATGGCTACACCTTC. Translating it yields CASSQDRIPNYGYTF. The V and J genes are TRBV14 and TRBJ1-2; no definite D call. This CDR3 has 15 residues. Looked up from germline, CDR1 is SGHDN and CDR2 is FVKESK. V lost 0 bases and J 0 bases, leaving 8 bases between the germline ends.

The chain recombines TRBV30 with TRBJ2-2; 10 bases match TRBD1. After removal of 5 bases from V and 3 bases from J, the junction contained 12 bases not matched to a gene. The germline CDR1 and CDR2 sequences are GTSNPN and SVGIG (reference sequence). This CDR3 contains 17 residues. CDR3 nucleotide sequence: TGTGCCTGGGGCAAGGACAGGGGGGATCTGTACACCGGGGAGCTGTTTTTT. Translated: CAWGKDRGDLYTGELFF.

DNA for the CDR3: TGTGCCAGCAGCTCTGGGACAGGTGGTTGGACTGAAGCTTTCTTT. This sequence encodes CASSSGTGGWTEAFF. V and J are TRBV7-9 and TRBJ1-1; 8 bases map to TRBD1. V trimming: 4 bases; J trimming: 5 bases; junction bases outside the gene matches: 9. The CDR3 extends over 15 amino acids. Looked up from germline, CDR1 is SEHNR and CDR2 is FQNEAQ (reference sequence).

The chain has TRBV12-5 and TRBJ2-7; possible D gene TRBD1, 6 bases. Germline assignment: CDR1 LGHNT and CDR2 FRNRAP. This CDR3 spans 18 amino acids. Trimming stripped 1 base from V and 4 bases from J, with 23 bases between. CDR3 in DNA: TGTGCTAGTGGTTTGGCCCGAGGACAGACAGCAACGAGTTACGAGCAGTACTTC. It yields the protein CASGLARGQTATSYEQYF.

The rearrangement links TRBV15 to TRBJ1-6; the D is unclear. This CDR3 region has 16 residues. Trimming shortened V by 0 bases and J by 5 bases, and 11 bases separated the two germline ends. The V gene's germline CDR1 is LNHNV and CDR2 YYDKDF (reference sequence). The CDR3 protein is CATSREPGINNSPLHF. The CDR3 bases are TGTGCCACCAGCAGAGAACCCGGTATCAATAATTCACCCCTCCACTTT.

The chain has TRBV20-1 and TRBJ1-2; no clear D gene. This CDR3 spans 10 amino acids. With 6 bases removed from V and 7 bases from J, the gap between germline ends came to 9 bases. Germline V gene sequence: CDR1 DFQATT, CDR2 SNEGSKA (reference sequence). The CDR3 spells CSAAWRGYTF. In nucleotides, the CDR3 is TGCAGTGCCGCTTGGCGTGGCTACACCTTC.

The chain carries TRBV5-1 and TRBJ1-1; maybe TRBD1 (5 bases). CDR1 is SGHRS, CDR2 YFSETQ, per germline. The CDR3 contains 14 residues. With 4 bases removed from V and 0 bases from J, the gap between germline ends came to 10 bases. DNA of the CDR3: TGCGCCAGCAGCGGCCGGGGGGTGAACACTGAAGCTTTCTTT. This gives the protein CASSGRGVNTEAFF.

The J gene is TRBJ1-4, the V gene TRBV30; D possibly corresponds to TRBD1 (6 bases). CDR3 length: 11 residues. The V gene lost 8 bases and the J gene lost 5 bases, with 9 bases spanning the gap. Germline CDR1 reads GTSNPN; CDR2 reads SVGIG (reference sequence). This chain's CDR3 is CAGQGNEKLFF. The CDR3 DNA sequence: TGTGCCGGGCAGGGGAATGAAAAACTGTTTTTT.

CDR3 in DNA: TGTGCCAGCAGCTTGGGCCAGCTCTACGAGCAGTACTTC. Residues: CASSLGQLYEQYF. The chain is built from TRBV5-7 and TRBJ2-7, with unresolved D. TRBV5-7 carries the ORF label, with uncertain function. Deletions cut 0 bases from V and 3 bases from J, with 7 bases between. The CDR3 is 13 amino acids.

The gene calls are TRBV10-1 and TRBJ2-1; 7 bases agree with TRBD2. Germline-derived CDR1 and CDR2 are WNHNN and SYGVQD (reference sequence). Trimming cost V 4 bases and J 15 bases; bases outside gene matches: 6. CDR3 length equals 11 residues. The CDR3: CASSGGGRPFF. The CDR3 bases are TGCGCCAGCAGTGGCGGGGGTCGTCCGTTCTTC.

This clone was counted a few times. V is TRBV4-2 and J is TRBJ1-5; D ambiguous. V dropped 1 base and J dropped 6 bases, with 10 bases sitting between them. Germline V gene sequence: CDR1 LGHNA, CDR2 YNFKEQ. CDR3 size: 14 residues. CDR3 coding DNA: TGTGCCAGCAGCCAAGTTCCGTTCGGTCAGCCCCAGCATTTT. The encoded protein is CASSQVPFGQPQHF.